What follows are 8 T cell receptor beta chains derived from one specimen sequenced in a study of blood T cell repertoires in COVID-19. Clones were sequenced by immunoSEQ multiplex PCR, and TCRdb holds only the in-frame ones, with some missing. This table holds 65,000 to 95,000 clones, about four fifths found once. Material: peripheral blood. These receptors came from a woman in her 40s with active or convalescent COVID-19.

The chain employs TRBV2 and TRBJ2-4; D may be TRBD1 (5 bases). The CDR3 has 11 amino acids. Trimming pared 7 bases from V and 5 bases from J, leaving 6 bases between. The germline gives CDR1 SNHLY, CDR2 FYNNEI. CDR3 in amino acids: CASTRENIQYF. The CDR3 region has the DNA TGTGCCAGCACCAGGGAAAACATTCAGTACTTC. Variable domain in full (rest from reference TRBV2 and TRBJ2-4): EPEVTQTPSHQVTQMGQEVILRCVPISNHLYFYWYRQILGQKVEFLVSFYNNEISEKSEIFDDQFSVERPDGSNFTLKIRSTKLEDSAMYFCASTRENIQYFGAGTRLSVL.

V gene TRBV10-3 combines with J gene TRBJ2-1, with 7 nucleotides matching TRBD2. The CDR3 is made up of 13 amino acids. The V and J ends lost 3 bases and 5 bases, in that order; junction bases with no gene match: 1. Germline-derived CDR1 and CDR2 are ENHRY and SYGVKD. DNA of the CDR3: TGTGCCATCAGTGAACGGGGGGACAATGAGCAGTTCTTC. It yields the protein CAISERGDNEQFF.

V and J are TRBV6-2 or TRBV6-3 and TRBJ1-1; possibly TRBD1 for D (6 bases). CDR3 length equals 16 residues. V shed 3 bases and J shed 8 bases, with 22 bases lying between them. CDR1 is MNHEY, CDR2 SVGEGT, per germline. CDR3 loop: CASSYPRGAPQGEAFF. The CDR3 DNA reads as TGTGCCAGCAGTTATCCTCGGGGGGCGCCGCAGGGAGAAGCTTTCTTT.

The chain couples TRBV4-2 to TRBJ1-6, with TRBD1 as a possible D gene (6 bases). Germline CDR1 and CDR2: LGHNA and YNFKEQ. The CDR3 sequence is 16 residues long. V was cut by 1 base and J by 3 bases, with 10 bases left in between. The CDR3 region has the DNA TGTGCCAGCAGCCAAGGGGCAGGGGACTATAATTCACCCCTCCACTTT. Amino acid sequence: CASSQGAGDYNSPLHF.

The chain uses TRBV12-5 and TRBJ2-1, with 11 bases aligning to TRBD2. This CDR3 comprises 15 residues. V was clipped by 5 bases and J by 4 bases; unmatched bases: 4. Germline V lookup: CDR1 LGHNT, CDR2 FRNRAP. CDR3 bases: TGTGCTAGTGGTCCCCGACTAGCGGGGTACAATGAGCAGTTCTTC. Translating it yields CASGPRLAGYNEQFF.

J is TRBJ1-2 and V is TRBV7-3; 8 bases match TRBD1. Germline CDR1 reads SGHTA; CDR2 reads FQGTGA. Germline trimming cut 5 bases from V and 4 bases from J; bases unmatched to any gene: 3. The length of the CDR3 is 13 residues. This CDR3 reads CASSPGGPYGYTF. The CDR3 nucleotides read TGTGCCAGCAGCCCAGGGGGCCCCTATGGCTACACCTTC.

The chain recombines TRBV7-3 with TRBJ2-3, with D possibly TRBD2 on 5 matching bases. V was trimmed by 5 bases and J by 2 bases, leaving 11 bases between them. CDR3 length: 14 residues. Germline V gene sequence: CDR1 SGHTA, CDR2 FQGTGA. The CDR3 loop is CASSPSGSTDTQYF. The CDR3 DNA is TGTGCCAGCAGCCCAAGCGGATCCACAGATACGCAGTATTTT.

The J gene is TRBJ1-1, the V gene TRBV2, with a possible D match to TRBD1 (6 bases). Looked up from germline, CDR1 is SNHLY and CDR2 is FYNNEI. The CDR3 runs 13 residues. The V gene lost 4 bases and the J gene lost 7 bases, with 13 bases spanning the gap. This CDR3 is CASSGQGRGEAFF. For the CDR3, the DNA is TGTGCCAGCAGTGGGCAGGGCAGGGGTGAAGCTTTCTTT.